The rows below give T cell receptor beta chains drawn from one sample of a study of CD4+ T cells in melanoma. Profiled with immunoSEQ multiplex PCR; TCRdb holds only in-frame clones, not every one. This sample has 9,500 to 10,000 clones; roughly two thirds occur once, and the top ten carry approximately 15%. Sequenced sample: cells from a culture (not recorded whether cultured in vitro). Receptor source: a human donor with melanoma. Both conserved end residues are part of each CDR3. Each record gives: J gene, V gene, D gene, clone size, CDR3 length, CDR3 protein, CDR3 DNA. D genes are given only for firm matches. The size entry is marked missing in some rows and otherwise reads once, few, many or a size class.

j_call: TRBJ1-2; v_call: TRBV13; d_call: NA; clone_size: NA; cdr3_length: 14; cdr3_aa: CASSLRGGHYGYTF; cdr3_nt: TGTGCCAGCAGCCTTCGGGGGGGGCACTATGGCTACACCTTC
j_call: TRBJ1-2; v_call: TRBV5-5; d_call: NA; clone_size: NA; cdr3_length: 13; cdr3_aa: CASSLSGGYGYTF; cdr3_nt: TGTGCCAGCAGCTTAAGTGGGGGCTATGGCTACACCTTC
j_call: TRBJ2-2; v_call: TRBV19; d_call: TRBD1; clone_size: NA; cdr3_length: 16; cdr3_aa: CASSPWGQGNTGELFF; cdr3_nt: TGTGCCAGTAGTCCTTGGGGACAGGGGAACACCGGGGAGCTGTTTTTT
j_call: TRBJ1-5; v_call: TRBV2; d_call: TRBD1; clone_size: NA; cdr3_length: 13; cdr3_aa: CASSDRGSRPQHF; cdr3_nt: TGTGCCAGCAGCGACAGGGGCTCCAGGCCCCAGCATTTT
j_call: TRBJ2-3; v_call: TRBV7-9; d_call: NA; clone_size: NA; cdr3_length: 13; cdr3_aa: CASSLVSTDTQYF; cdr3_nt: TGTGCCAGCAGCTTAGTAAGCACAGATACGCAGTATTTT
j_call: TRBJ2-7; v_call: TRBV6-1; d_call: TRBD1; clone_size: NA; cdr3_length: 14; cdr3_aa: CASSLRDSSYEQYF; cdr3_nt: TGTGCCAGCAGCCTAAGGGACAGCTCCTACGAGCAGTACTTC
j_call: TRBJ1-2; v_call: TRBV6-5; d_call: NA; clone_size: NA; cdr3_length: 13; cdr3_aa: CASRPAVWYGYTF; cdr3_nt: TGTGCCAGCCGCCCGGCCGTTTGGTATGGCTACACCTTC
j_call: TRBJ1-6; v_call: TRBV19; d_call: NA; clone_size: NA; cdr3_length: 13; cdr3_aa: CASSRSFYSPLHF; cdr3_nt: TGTGCCAGTAGTAGGTCGTTCTATTCACCCCTCCACTTT
j_call: TRBJ2-2; v_call: TRBV27; d_call: NA; clone_size: few; cdr3_length: 16; cdr3_aa: CATRRRDGRNTGELFF; cdr3_nt: TGTGCCACCAGACGACGGGACGGAAGAAACACCGGGGAGCTGTTTTTT
j_call: TRBJ1-1; v_call: TRBV18; d_call: NA; clone_size: few; cdr3_length: 15; cdr3_aa: CASSPTARRGREAFF; cdr3_nt: TGTGCCAGCTCACCAACGGCGCGACGGGGGCGAGAAGCTTTCTTT
j_call: TRBJ1-3; v_call: TRBV7-2; d_call: NA; clone_size: NA; cdr3_length: 16; cdr3_aa: CASSLGAENVGNTIYF; cdr3_nt: TGTGCCAGCAGCCTGGGAGCAGAGAACGTTGGAAACACCATATATTTT
j_call: TRBJ2-6; v_call: TRBV5-4; d_call: TRBD1; clone_size: NA; cdr3_length: 18; cdr3_aa: CASSPGGQGRAGANVLTF; cdr3_nt: TGTGCCAGCAGCCCTGGAGGACAGGGACGGGCTGGGGCCAACGTCCTGACTTTC
j_call: TRBJ2-2; v_call: TRBV2; d_call: NA; clone_size: NA; cdr3_length: 11; cdr3_aa: CASMVTGELFF; cdr3_nt: TGTGCCAGCATGGTCACCGGGGAGCTGTTTTTT
j_call: TRBJ2-7; v_call: TRBV6-5; d_call: NA; clone_size: NA; cdr3_length: 12; cdr3_aa: CASSSDSYEQYF; cdr3_nt: TGTGCCAGCAGCTCGGACAGCTACGAGCAGTACTTC
j_call: TRBJ2-3; v_call: TRBV6-6; d_call: NA; clone_size: NA; cdr3_length: 14; cdr3_aa: CASSFRQFRDTQYF; cdr3_nt: TGTGCCAGCAGTTTCCGTCAGTTCAGGGATACGCAGTATTTT
j_call: TRBJ2-5; v_call: TRBV10-1; d_call: NA; clone_size: medium-sized; cdr3_length: 16; cdr3_aa: CASSEFTNSYQETQYF; cdr3_nt: TGCGCCAGCAGTGAGTTTACTAACAGTTACCAAGAGACCCAGTACTTC
j_call: TRBJ1-2; v_call: TRBV11-1; d_call: TRBD1; clone_size: NA; cdr3_length: 14; cdr3_aa: CASSSGQGILGYTF; cdr3_nt: TGTGCCAGCAGCTCGGGACAGGGGATCCTTGGCTACACCTTC
j_call: TRBJ1-5; v_call: TRBV5-8; d_call: NA; clone_size: NA; cdr3_length: 15; cdr3_aa: CASSLGVLFDQPQHF; cdr3_nt: TGTGCCAGCAGCTTGGGGGTTTTGTTTGATCAGCCCCAGCATTTT
j_call: TRBJ1-1; v_call: TRBV7-9; d_call: NA; clone_size: once; cdr3_length: 16; cdr3_aa: CASILTFGTSSTEAFF; cdr3_nt: TGTGCCAGCATCCTAACTTTTGGCACTTCGAGCACTGAAGCTTTCTTT
j_call: TRBJ1-6; v_call: TRBV5-4; d_call: NA; clone_size: few; cdr3_length: 14; cdr3_aa: CASSYRDSNSPLHF; cdr3_nt: TGTGCCAGCAGTTATAGGGACTCTAATTCACCCCTCCACTTT
j_call: TRBJ1-5; v_call: TRBV6-1; d_call: NA; clone_size: few; cdr3_length: 16; cdr3_aa: CASSVNWGGGNQPQHF; cdr3_nt: TGTGCCAGCAGTGTGAACTGGGGCGGTGGCAATCAGCCCCAGCATTTT
j_call: TRBJ1-5; v_call: TRBV6-5; d_call: TRBD1; clone_size: NA; cdr3_length: 13; cdr3_aa: CASGQGNSQPQHF; cdr3_nt: TGTGCCAGCGGACAGGGAAATTCTCAGCCCCAGCATTTT
j_call: TRBJ1-2; v_call: TRBV29-1; d_call: TRBD1; clone_size: few; cdr3_length: 13; cdr3_aa: CSVQADRAYGYTF; cdr3_nt: TGCAGCGTTCAGGCCGACAGGGCTTATGGATACACCTTC
j_call: TRBJ2-5; v_call: TRBV9; d_call: NA; clone_size: NA; cdr3_length: 15; cdr3_aa: CASSVTPATPETQYF; cdr3_nt: TGTGCCAGCAGCGTTACGCCTGCAACCCCAGAGACCCAGTACTTC
j_call: TRBJ2-7; v_call: TRBV2; d_call: TRBD2; clone_size: NA; cdr3_length: 13; cdr3_aa: CASSGGLVYEQYF; cdr3_nt: TGTGCCAGCAGTGGGGGACTAGTCTACGAGCAGTACTTC
j_call: TRBJ2-7; v_call: TRBV27; d_call: NA; clone_size: NA; cdr3_length: 14; cdr3_aa: CASRGGFGAYEQYF; cdr3_nt: TGTGCCAGCAGAGGAGGGTTCGGGGCCTACGAGCAGTACTTC
j_call: TRBJ2-5; v_call: TRBV7-9; d_call: TRBD2; clone_size: NA; cdr3_length: 14; cdr3_aa: CASTYSGAGKTQYF; cdr3_nt: TGTGCCAGCACCTATAGCGGGGCAGGAAAGACCCAGTACTTC
j_call: TRBJ2-7; v_call: TRBV11-2; d_call: TRBD1; clone_size: NA; cdr3_length: 15; cdr3_aa: CASSLERDRAREQYF; cdr3_nt: TGTGCCAGCAGCTTGGAGAGGGACAGAGCTCGCGAGCAGTACTTC
j_call: TRBJ1-6; v_call: TRBV5-8; d_call: TRBD1; clone_size: few; cdr3_length: 15; cdr3_aa: CASRPRQGANSPLHF; cdr3_nt: TGTGCCAGCAGACCCCGGCAGGGGGCGAATTCACCCCTCCACTTT
j_call: TRBJ2-3; v_call: TRBV4-1; d_call: TRBD1; clone_size: NA; cdr3_length: 16; cdr3_aa: CASSPPTGASTDTQYF; cdr3_nt: TGCGCCAGCAGCCCCCCCACAGGGGCTAGCACAGATACGCAGTATTTT
j_call: TRBJ1-2; v_call: TRBV5-3; d_call: TRBD1; clone_size: NA; cdr3_length: 14; cdr3_aa: CASTRDRGLRGYTF; cdr3_nt: TGTGCCAGCACACGTGACAGGGGGCTTCGAGGCTACACCTTC
j_call: TRBJ2-3; v_call: TRBV2; d_call: NA; clone_size: NA; cdr3_length: 15; cdr3_aa: CASSDSLVSTDTQYF; cdr3_nt: TGTGCCAGCAGTGACAGTCTAGTTAGCACAGATACGCAGTATTTT
j_call: TRBJ1-2; v_call: TRBV28; d_call: TRBD1; clone_size: NA; cdr3_length: 15; cdr3_aa: CASSLSDRRLYGYTF; cdr3_nt: TGTGCCAGCAGTTTATCGGACAGGCGTCTCTATGGCTACACCTTC
j_call: TRBJ2-5; v_call: TRBV7-6; d_call: TRBD1; clone_size: once; cdr3_length: 16; cdr3_aa: CASSSRQGRRSVTQYF; cdr3_nt: TGTGCCAGCAGCTCCAGACAGGGGCGTCGCTCCGTGACCCAGTACTTC
j_call: TRBJ2-7; v_call: TRBV6-1; d_call: NA; clone_size: NA; cdr3_length: 13; cdr3_aa: CARGEGGIYEQYF; cdr3_nt: TGTGCCAGGGGTGAGGGGGGGATCTACGAGCAGTACTTC
j_call: TRBJ2-2; v_call: TRBV27; d_call: NA; clone_size: NA; cdr3_length: 15; cdr3_aa: CASSLSWFRTGELFF; cdr3_nt: TGTGCCAGCAGTTTATCCTGGTTCAGAACCGGGGAGCTGTTTTTT
j_call: TRBJ1-5; v_call: TRBV19; d_call: NA; clone_size: few; cdr3_length: 14; cdr3_aa: CASGQGRLNQPQHF; cdr3_nt: TGTGCCAGTGGTCAGGGGAGGTTGAATCAGCCCCAGCATTTT
j_call: TRBJ2-3; v_call: TRBV29-1; d_call: NA; clone_size: few; cdr3_length: 11; cdr3_aa: CSVVTGDTQYF; cdr3_nt: TGCAGCGTTGTGACGGGGGATACGCAGTATTTT
j_call: TRBJ1-1; v_call: TRBV7-8; d_call: NA; clone_size: NA; cdr3_length: 15; cdr3_aa: CASSLGDPTLTEAFF; cdr3_nt: TGTGCCAGCAGCTTAGGCGACCCCACCCTCACTGAAGCTTTCTTT
j_call: TRBJ1-1; v_call: TRBV12-5; d_call: NA; clone_size: NA; cdr3_length: 12; cdr3_aa: CASGQRNTDAFF; cdr3_nt: TGTGCTAGTGGACAAAGGAACACTGACGCTTTCTTT
j_call: TRBJ1-3; v_call: TRBV11-1; d_call: TRBD1; clone_size: once; cdr3_length: 14; cdr3_aa: CASSYGTAGNTIYF; cdr3_nt: TGTGCCAGCAGCTACGGGACAGCGGGAAACACCATATATTTT
j_call: TRBJ1-2; v_call: TRBV19; d_call: NA; clone_size: NA; cdr3_length: 14; cdr3_aa: CASSISAWAYGYTF; cdr3_nt: TGTGCCAGTAGTATCTCCGCATGGGCCTATGGCTACACCTTC
j_call: TRBJ2-2; v_call: TRBV5-4; d_call: NA; clone_size: NA; cdr3_length: 15; cdr3_aa: CATYKTSTNTGELFF; cdr3_nt: TGTGCCACCTATAAAACTAGCACGAACACCGGGGAGCTGTTTTTT
j_call: TRBJ1-2; v_call: TRBV30; d_call: NA; clone_size: NA; cdr3_length: 12; cdr3_aa: CAWTSTGLGYTF; cdr3_nt: TGTGCCTGGACTTCAACAGGGCTTGGCTACACCTTC
j_call: TRBJ2-1; v_call: TRBV2; d_call: TRBD2; clone_size: NA; cdr3_length: 15; cdr3_aa: CASSVGGETYNEQFF; cdr3_nt: TGTGCCAGCAGTGTGGGGGGGGAGACCTACAATGAGCAGTTCTTC
j_call: TRBJ2-4; v_call: TRBV5-4; d_call: NA; clone_size: NA; cdr3_length: 16; cdr3_aa: CASSVRGDLAKNIQYF; cdr3_nt: TGTGCCAGCAGCGTCCGGGGCGACCTAGCCAAAAACATTCAGTACTTC
j_call: TRBJ2-7; v_call: TRBV6-1; d_call: NA; clone_size: NA; cdr3_length: 14; cdr3_aa: CASSQKTVPYEQYF; cdr3_nt: TGTGCCAGCAGTCAAAAGACGGTCCCCTACGAGCAGTACTTC
j_call: TRBJ1-2; v_call: TRBV9; d_call: TRBD1; clone_size: NA; cdr3_length: 15; cdr3_aa: CASSVGQGFHYGYTF; cdr3_nt: TGTGCCAGCAGCGTCGGACAGGGCTTTCACTATGGCTACACCTTC
j_call: TRBJ1-5; v_call: TRBV12-2; d_call: NA; clone_size: NA; cdr3_length: 15; cdr3_aa: CASRLVGTAFRPQHF; cdr3_nt: TGTGCAAGTCGCTTAGTAGGGACAGCCTTCAGGCCCCAGCATTTT